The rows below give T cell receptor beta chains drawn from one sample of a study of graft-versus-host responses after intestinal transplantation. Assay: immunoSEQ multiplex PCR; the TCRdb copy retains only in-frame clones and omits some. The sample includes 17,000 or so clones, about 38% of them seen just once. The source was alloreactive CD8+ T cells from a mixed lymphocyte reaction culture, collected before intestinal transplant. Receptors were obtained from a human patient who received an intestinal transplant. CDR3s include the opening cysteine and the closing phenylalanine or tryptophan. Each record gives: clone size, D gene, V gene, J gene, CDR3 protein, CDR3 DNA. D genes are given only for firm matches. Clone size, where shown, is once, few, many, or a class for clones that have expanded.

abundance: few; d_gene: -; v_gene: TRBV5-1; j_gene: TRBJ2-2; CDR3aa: CASSTRDGTGELFF; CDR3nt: TGCGCCAGCAGCACAAGGGACGGCACCGGGGAGCTGTTTTTT
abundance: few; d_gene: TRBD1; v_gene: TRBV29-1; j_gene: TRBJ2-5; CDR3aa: CSVLGGQQETQYF; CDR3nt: TGCAGCGTCCTAGGGGGACAGCAAGAGACCCAGTACTTC
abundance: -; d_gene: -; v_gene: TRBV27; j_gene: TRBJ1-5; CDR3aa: CASRALEGINQPQHF; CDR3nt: TGTGCCAGCAGGGCGTTGGAAGGGATTAATCAGCCCCAGCATTTT
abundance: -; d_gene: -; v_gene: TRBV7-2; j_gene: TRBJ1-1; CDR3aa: CASSVYSTEAFF; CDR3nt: TGTGCCAGCAGCGTATACAGCACTGAAGCTTTCTTT
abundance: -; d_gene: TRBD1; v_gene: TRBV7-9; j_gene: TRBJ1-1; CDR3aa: CASSLLQGATEAFF; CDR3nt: TGTGCCAGCAGCTTACTACAGGGGGCAACTGAAGCTTTCTTT
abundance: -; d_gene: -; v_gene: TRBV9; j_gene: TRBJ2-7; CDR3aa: CASSVGGSSYEQYF; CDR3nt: TGTGCCAGCAGCGTCGGTGGGTCCTCCTACGAGCAGTACTTC
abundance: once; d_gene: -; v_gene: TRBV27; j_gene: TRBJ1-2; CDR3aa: CASSLSGTAPSGYTF; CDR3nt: TGTGCCAGCAGTTTATCGGGGACGGCCCCTTCCGGCTACACCTTC
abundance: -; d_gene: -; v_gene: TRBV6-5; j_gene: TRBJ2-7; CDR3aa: CASSSSTGIYEQYF; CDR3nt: -
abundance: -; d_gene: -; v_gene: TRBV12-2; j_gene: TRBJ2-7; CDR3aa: CASRLCRITYEQYF; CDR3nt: TGTGCAAGTCGCTTATGTAGAATAACCTACGAGCAGTACTTC
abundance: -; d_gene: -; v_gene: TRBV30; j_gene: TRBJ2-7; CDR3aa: CAWSRDASYEQYF; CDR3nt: TGTGCCTGGAGTCGAGACGCCTCCTACGAGCAGTACTTC
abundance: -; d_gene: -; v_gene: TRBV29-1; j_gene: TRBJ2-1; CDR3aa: CSIARDNSYNEQFF; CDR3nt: TGCAGCATAGCCCGGGACAACTCCTACAATGAGCAGTTCTTC
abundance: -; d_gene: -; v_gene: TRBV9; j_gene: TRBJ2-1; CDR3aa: CASSAGGGTGSYNEQFF; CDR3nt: TGTGCCAGCAGCGCTGGTGGCGGGACGGGCTCCTACAATGAGCAGTTCTTC
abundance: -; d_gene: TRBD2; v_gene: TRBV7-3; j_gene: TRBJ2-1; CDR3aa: CASSLSVGGSSYNEQFF; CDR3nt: TGTGCCAGCAGCTTATCGGTCGGCGGGAGCTCCTACAATGAGCAGTTCTTC
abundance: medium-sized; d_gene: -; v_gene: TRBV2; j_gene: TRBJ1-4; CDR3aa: CASSEGRAGDEKLFF; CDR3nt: TGTGCCAGCAGTGAGGGCAGGGCGGGAGATGAAAAACTGTTTTTT
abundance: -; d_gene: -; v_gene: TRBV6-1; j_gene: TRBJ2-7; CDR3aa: CASSEAQLEQYF; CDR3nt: TGTGCCAGCAGTGAAGCGCAATTGGAGCAGTACTTC
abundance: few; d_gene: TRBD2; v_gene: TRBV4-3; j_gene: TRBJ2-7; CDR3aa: CASSHKAGAYEQYF; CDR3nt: TGCGCCAGCAGCCATAAAGCGGGAGCTTACGAGCAGTACTTC
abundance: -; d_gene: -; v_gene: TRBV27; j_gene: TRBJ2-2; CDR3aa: CATQLVGPLNTGELFF; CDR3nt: TGTGCCACCCAATTAGTAGGACCACTCAACACCGGGGAGCTGTTTTTT
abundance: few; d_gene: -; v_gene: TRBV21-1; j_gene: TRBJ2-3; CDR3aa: CASIQGAETDTQYF; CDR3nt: TGTGCCAGCATCCAGGGGGCAGAAACAGATACGCAGTATTTT
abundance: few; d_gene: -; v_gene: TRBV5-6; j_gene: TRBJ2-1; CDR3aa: CASSPILAIGEQFF; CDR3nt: TGTGCCAGCAGCCCGATCCTAGCGATCGGGGAGCAGTTCTTC
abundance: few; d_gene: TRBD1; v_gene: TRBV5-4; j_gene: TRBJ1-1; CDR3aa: CASSQQGAVGSFF; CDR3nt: TGTGCCAGCAGCCAACAGGGGGCCGTTGGATCTTTCTTT
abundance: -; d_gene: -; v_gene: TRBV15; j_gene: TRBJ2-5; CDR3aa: CATSRISWFEQYF; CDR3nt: TGTGCCACCAGCAGAATATCCTGGTTTGAGCAGTACTTC
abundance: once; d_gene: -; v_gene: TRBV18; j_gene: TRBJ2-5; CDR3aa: CASSPRGSGTQYF; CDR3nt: TGTGCCAGCTCACCACGAGGGTCCGGGACCCAGTACTTC
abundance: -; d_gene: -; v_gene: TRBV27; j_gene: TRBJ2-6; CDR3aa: CASKWVTANVLTF; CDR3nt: TGTGCCAGCAAGTGGGTCACGGCCAACGTCCTGACTTTC
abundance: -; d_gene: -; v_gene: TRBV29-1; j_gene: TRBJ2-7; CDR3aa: CSVEKGQPYEQYF; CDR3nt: TGCAGCGTTGAGAAAGGCCAGCCATACGAGCAGTACTTC
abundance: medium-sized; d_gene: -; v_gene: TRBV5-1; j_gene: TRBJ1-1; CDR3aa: CASSPGTGNTEAFF; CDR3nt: TGCGCCAGCAGCCCCGGGACGGGGAACACTGAAGCTTTCTTT
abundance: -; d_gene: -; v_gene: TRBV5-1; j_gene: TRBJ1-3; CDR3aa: CASSLVGSEEGNTIYF; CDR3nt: TGCGCCAGCAGCTTGGTGGGATCGGAAGAAGGAAACACCATATATTTT
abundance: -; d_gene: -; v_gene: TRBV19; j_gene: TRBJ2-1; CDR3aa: CASSLTETYNEQFF; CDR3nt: TGTGCCAGTAGTTTGACAGAAACGTACAATGAGCAGTTCTTC
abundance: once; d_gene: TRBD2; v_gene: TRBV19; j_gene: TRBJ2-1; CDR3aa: CASNPTGGDGGYNEQFF; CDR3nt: TGTGCCAGTAACCCGACCGGGGGGGATGGGGGCTACAATGAGCAGTTCTTC
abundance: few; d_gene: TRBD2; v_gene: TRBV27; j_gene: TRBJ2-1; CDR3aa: CASSPGLAGEGGEQFF; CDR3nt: TGTGCCAGCAGTCCGGGACTAGCGGGAGAAGGCGGTGAGCAGTTCTTC